This paragraph covers one T cell receptor (beta chain) sequence. The data derive from a study of T cell repertoires in cytomegalovirus infection. The length of the CDR3 is 13 residues. Per germline, CDR1 DFQATT and CDR2 SNEGSKA (reference sequence). The germline V and J ends were trimmed by 6 bases and 7 bases, with 16 bases remaining between them. TCRdb fed the reads into MiXCR, producing one record per CDR3 protein. In the table there are 200,000 to 300,000 distinct CDR3 sequences, approximately 14% of which are singletons. The chain employs TRBV20-1 and TRBJ1-5, with a weak D call TRBD1 (6 bases). The sequencing sample was made of PBMCs. The source is a human donor in good health (CMV status not recorded). Some clones in this sample may be carry-over from other donors' samples. This chain's CDR3 is CSARGPVIQPQHF. The CDR3 DNA reads TGCAGTGCCAGGGGACCGGTTATCCAGCCCCAGCATTTT.